This T cell receptor (beta chain) was profiled in a study of blood T cell repertoires in COVID-19. Study context: Samples came from the United States, Italy and Spain, spanning acute and convalescent COVID-19. T cells, B-cell-depleted T cells, or PBMCs supplied cDNA or gDNA.

In the source study's methods: Amplification from reference gene primers served as the basis for estimated nucleated cell counts. Sequencing was performed with immunoSEQ multiplex PCR; in TCRdb, only in-frame clones are kept and a portion is missing. Clone size and the V and J calls come from that table; the DNA yielded D and trimming. The repertoire holds over 200,000 clones, with around 89% as singletons. The CDR3 is 16 amino acids. Per germline, CDR1 SGHVS and CDR2 FQNEAQ. The V segment lost 4 bases and the J segment 6 bases; nucleotides outside the gene matches: 10. Seattle enrolled patients during active infection and tracked them longitudinally.

The TCR comes from a man aged 25 to 45 with COVID-19, enrolled during active disease. Material for sequencing was peripheral blood. This chain connects TRBV7-8 to TRBJ2-1; 9 bases map to TRBD2. The chain's CDR3 is CASSSGLLRGGNEQFF. For the CDR3, the DNA is TGTGCCAGCAGCTCCGGACTCCTGCGGGGGGGCAATGAGCAGTTCTTC.